Following are 26 T cell receptor beta chains from one sample sequenced in a study of Tregs in tolerant kidney transplant recipients. The method was immunoSEQ multiplex PCR; TCRdb's version includes in-frame clones alone and lacks a portion of them. The sample totals tens of thousands of clones. Sequenced here: CD4+ T cells from blood, sampled before the transplant. Receptors were obtained from a human donor who received a combined kidney and bone marrow transplant.

A note on this clone: The read terminates 3 residues ahead of where the CDR3 ends, so the germline J gene completes it. The rearrangement uses TRBV5-1 and TRBJ1-1, with TRBD1 matching over 8 bases. Trimming removed 4 bases from V and 1 base from J; junction bases left unmatched: 3. Germline-derived CDR1 and CDR2 are SGHRS and YFSETQ. The CDR3 totals 14 residues. CDR3 sequence: CASSLQGANTEAFF. The CDR3 bases that were read are TGCGCCAGCAGCCTGCAGGGGGCGAACACTGAA.

The CDR3 loop is CASSTGTGFLGSYEQYF. The sequenced part of the CDR3 DNA is TGTGCCTCGTCAACCGGGACAGGGTTCCTGGGGTCCTACGAG. J is TRBJ2-7 and V is TRBV19; 9 bases align to TRBD1. The missing CDR3 end, 3 residues past where the read stops, is filled in from the germline J gene. With V trimmed by 11 bases and J by 1 base, 18 bases remained unmatched. Per germline, CDR1 LNHDA and CDR2 SQIVND (reference sequence). CDR3 length equals 17 residues.

The CDR3 bases that were read are TGTGCCAGTAGTTCTCACAAGTTAGGGTTCTATGGC. Protein: CASSSHKLGFYG. The entire CDR3 protein reads CASSSHKLGFYGYTF. The chain employs TRBV19 and TRBJ1-2, with D unclear. The read stops 3 residues short of the end of the CDR3; the missing end is completed from the germline J gene. CDR3 length: 15 amino acids. Germline assignment: CDR1 LNHDA and CDR2 SQIVND (reference sequence). V was shortened by 5 bases and J by 4 bases, with 17 bases between the two germline ends. Variable domain in full (rest from reference TRBV19 and TRBJ1-2): DGGITQSPKYLFRKEGQNVTLSCEQNLNHDAMYWYRQDPGQGLRLIYYSQIVNDFQKGDIAEGYSVSREKKESFPLTVTSAQKNPTAFYLCASSSHKLGFYGYTFGSGTRLTVV.

Points on this clone: The CDR3 goes on 3 residues after the read ends, and that part is filled in from the germline J gene. V and J are TRBV19 and TRBJ2-1; possibly TRBD2 for D (5 bases). Germline CDR1 reads LNHDA; CDR2 reads SQIVND (reference sequence). The CDR3 totals 15 residues. The V end lost 4 bases, the J end lost 0 bases, and 10 bases lay between the germline ends. The CDR3 sequence: CASSNLAGSYNEQFF. CDR3 DNA (partial): TGTGCCAGTAGTAACCTGGCGGGCTCCTACAATGAG.

As regards this clone: From the germline J gene comes the end of the CDR3, since the read stops 3 residues before it. The chain is built from TRBV20-1 and TRBJ2-2, with D perhaps TRBD1 (6 bases). Germline V gene sequence: CDR1 DFQATT, CDR2 SNEGSKA (reference sequence). The CDR3 sequence is 14 residues long. V shed 6 bases and J shed 4 bases, with 15 bases lying between them. Incomplete CDR3 DNA: TGCAGTGCAGACCAGGGGCCGAGCACCGGGGAG. Its protein product is CSADQGPSTGE. From start to end, the CDR3 is CSADQGPSTGELFF.

Comment on this clone: The CDR3 end lies 3 residues beyond the end of the read and is filled in from the germline J gene. The genes are TRBV30 and TRBJ1-1, with D perhaps TRBD1 (5 bases). This CDR3 region has 17 residues. Deletions cut 5 bases from V and 0 bases from J, with 22 bases between. Germline loops: CDR1 GTSNPN, CDR2 SVGIG (reference sequence). CDR3 region: CAWAPGQSVKVNTEAFF. The CDR3 bases that were read are TGTGCCTGGGCCCCAGGGCAGTCGGTGAAGGTGAACACTGAA.

Concerning this clone: The read ends 3 residues shy of where the CDR3 ends; the end is completed using the germline J gene. This chain links TRBV19 with TRBJ2-7, with 7 positions matching TRBD2. CDR1 and CDR2 from the germline V gene are LNHDA and SQIVND (reference sequence). After removal of 3 bases from V and 0 bases from J, the junction contained 5 bases not matched to a gene. This CDR3 region has 15 residues. The CDR3 is CASSIISSGSYEQYF. Partial CDR3 DNA: TGTGCCAGTAGTATTATTTCTAGCGGCTCCTACGAG.

Comment on this clone: The CDR3 end lies 3 residues beyond the end of the read and is filled in from the germline J gene. The V and J genes are TRBV20-1 and TRBJ2-5; D gene ambiguous. Germline values: CDR1 DFQATT, CDR2 SNEGSKA (reference sequence). Trimming took off 3 bases at V and 0 bases at J, with 14 bases between the two ends. The CDR3 runs to 15 residues. Incomplete CDR3 DNA: TGCAGTGCTAGCCCACTCCCCCCCCACCAAGAGACC. Protein: CSASPLPPHQET. The entire CDR3 protein reads CSASPLPPHQETQYF.

On this clone itself: Read coverage stops 3 residues before the CDR3 terminus; the germline J gene supplies the remainder. The rearrangement links TRBV5-1 to TRBJ1-2; TRBD1 might be the D (5 bases). CDR1 SGHRS and CDR2 YFSETQ come from the germline V gene. The CDR3 has 16 residues. V shed 0 bases and J shed 4 bases, with 16 bases lying between them. The CDR3 sequence is CASSLGSVTELYGYTF. CDR3 DNA, as far as it was read: TGCGCCAGCAGCTTGGGGTCAGTGACAGAGCTCTATGGC.

Regarding this clone: The read falls 3 residues short of the CDR3 end, and the missing part is taken from the germline J gene. This chain connects TRBV5-1 to TRBJ2-3; D may be TRBD2 (5 bases). Trimming took 0 bases from V and 6 from J, leaving 14 bases between them. CDR1 is SGHRS and CDR2 is YFSETQ in the germline V gene. The CDR3 totals 15 residues. The CDR3 DNA, read in part, is TGCGCCAGCAGCTTGGCTAGCAGGCTGGAGGATACG. As protein: CASSLASRLEDT. The whole CDR3 sequence reads CASSLASRLEDTQYF. The full variable domain, rest sourced from reference TRBV5-1 and TRBJ2-3, is KAGVTQTPRYLIKTRGQQVTLSCSPISGHRSVSWYQQTPGQGLQFLFEYFSETQRNKGNFPGRFSGRQFSNSRSEMNVSTLELGDSALYLCASSLASRLEDTQYFGPGTRLTVL.

The part of the CDR3 DNA that was read is TGCAGTGCAAGCAACCTAGCCCTCACAGATACG. Amino acid sequence: CSASNLALTDT. The whole CDR3 reads CSASNLALTDTQYF. J is TRBJ2-3 and V is TRBV20-1, with TRBD2 as a possible D gene (5 bases). From the germline J gene comes the end of the CDR3, since the read stops 3 residues before it. The CDR3 spans 14 residues. Trimming stripped 6 bases from V and 2 bases from J, with 15 bases between. From germline, CDR1 is DFQATT and CDR2 SNEGSKA (reference sequence).

In regard to this clone: The read terminates 3 residues before the CDR3 end, so the remaining end is supplied by the germline J gene. V is TRBV5-1 and J is TRBJ2-2, with TRBD2 matching 13 bases. CDR3 length: 14 residues. In germline, CDR1 is SGHRS, CDR2 YFSETQ. The trim removed 7 bases at V and 7 bases at J, leaving 4 bases unmatched. The CDR3 protein is CASARTSGSGELFF. The covered CDR3 bases are TGCGCCAGCGCTAGGACTAGCGGGAGCGGGGAG.

CDR3 bases read: TGTGCCAGCAGCCCCCGGACAGCTGGAAACACC. It translates to CASSPRTAGNT. The whole CDR3 reads CASSPRTAGNTIYF. V and J are TRBV7-8 and TRBJ1-3; a possible D gene is TRBD1 (6 bases). Coverage ceases 3 residues before the CDR3 finishes, and the germline J gene fills in the end. The ends were cut back, 5 bases at V and 2 bases at J, with 10 bases in the middle. CDR1 and CDR2 from the germline V gene are SGHVS and FQNEAQ. The CDR3 sequence is 14 residues long.

Of note for this clone: The read stops 3 residues short of the end of the CDR3; the missing end is completed from the germline J gene. The chain joins TRBV6-4 to TRBJ2-3; 9 nucleotides align to TRBD1. With 5 bases clipped from V and 3 bases from J, the junction kept 6 bases outside the gene matches. The germline CDR1 and CDR2 sequences are MRHNA and SNTAGT. The CDR3 is 15 amino acids. CDR3 DNA (partial): TGTGCCAGCAGTCCCCTGACAGGGGGGACAGATACG. Amino acid sequence: CASSPLTGGTDT. The full CDR3 protein reads CASSPLTGGTDTQYF.

The CDR3 sequence: CASITPGVDYGYTF. Partial CDR3 DNA: TGTGCCAGCATTACCCCAGGGGTCGACTATGGC. The V gene is TRBV6-2 or TRBV6-3, the J gene TRBJ1-2; TRBD1 might be the D (6 bases). The read terminates 3 residues ahead of where the CDR3 ends, so the germline J gene completes it. The germline V and J ends were trimmed by 7 bases and 3 bases, with 15 bases remaining between them. The CDR3 has 14 residues. The V gene's germline CDR1 is MNHEY and CDR2 SVGEGT.

Concerning this clone: The read finishes 3 residues shy of the CDR3 end, and the germline J gene is used to complete it. V usage is TRBV2 and J usage is TRBJ1-5; TRBD1 is a possible D gene (5 bases). Trimming shortened V by 1 base and J by 4 bases, and 11 bases separated the two germline ends. The germline gives CDR1 SNHLY, CDR2 FYNNEI. The CDR3 has 15 amino acids. Here the CDR3 reads CASSEGFGGNQPQHF. The part of the CDR3 DNA that was read is TGTGCCAGCAGTGAAGGGTTTGGGGGGAATCAGCCC.

For this clone: Coverage ceases 3 residues before the CDR3 finishes, and the germline J gene fills in the end. The gene calls are TRBV7-9 and TRBJ2-7; TRBD2 aligns across 10 bases. Germline V gives CDR1 SEHNR, CDR2 FQNEAQ (reference sequence). Trimming removed 5 bases from V and 5 bases from J; junction bases left unmatched: 6. The CDR3 extends over 14 amino acids. The CDR3 here is CASSLTSGKHEQYF. CDR3 DNA, as far as it was read: TGTGCCAGCAGCCTAACTAGCGGGAAGCACGAG.

As to this clone: The CDR3 end lies 3 residues beyond the end of the read and is filled in from the germline J gene. The gene calls are TRBV7-2 and TRBJ1-6; D gene ambiguous. This CDR3 has 12 residues. Germline CDR1 and CDR2: SGHTA and FQGNSA. V lost 1 base to trimming and J lost 11 bases, with 6 bases between them. The sequenced part of the CDR3 DNA is TGTGCCAGCAGCTTAGTGTCAGCACCC. It encodes CASSLVSAP. The whole CDR3 reads CASSLVSAPLHF.

A word on this clone: Read sequence stops 3 residues before the CDR3 end, and the germline J gene provides the missing end. The chain has TRBV7-2 and TRBJ1-1, with no clear D. The CDR3 runs 12 residues. Germline V gene data show CDR1 as SGHTA and CDR2 as FQGNSA. V was clipped by 8 bases and J by 1 base, with 8 bases between them. The CDR3 sequence: CASLVGNTEAFF. The CDR3 bases that were read are TGTGCCAGCCTGGTCGGGAACACTGAA.

For this clone: The CDR3 end lies 3 residues beyond the end of the read and is filled in from the germline J gene. The V call is TRBV7-9, the J call TRBJ1-2; D gene unclear. Trimming left V 5 bases short and J 7 bases short, with 11 bases between. The germline V gene has CDR1 SEHNR and CDR2 FQNEAQ (reference sequence). The CDR3 covers 12 residues. This chain's CDR3 is CASSRAAGGYTF. CDR3 bases read: TGTGCCAGCAGCCGAGCGGCGGGTGGC.

A note on this clone: Read sequence stops 3 residues before the CDR3 end, and the germline J gene provides the missing end. This chain links TRBV18 with TRBJ2-5, with 8 bases matching TRBD1. Losses at the gene ends were 3 bases for V and 1 base for J; bases not matched to a gene: 13. Germline loops: CDR1 KGHSH, CDR2 LQKENI. This CDR3 is 18 amino acids long. The covered CDR3 bases are TGTGCCAGCTCACCCATCTACTACAGGGGGACCTCCCAAGAGACC. It encodes CASSPIYYRGTSQET. The complete CDR3 reads CASSPIYYRGTSQETQYF.

About this clone: The missing CDR3 end, 3 residues past where the read stops, is filled in from the germline J gene. J is TRBJ1-4 and V is TRBV2; possible D gene TRBD1, 5 bases. From germline, CDR1 is SNHLY and CDR2 FYNNEI. The CDR3 consists of 16 residues. V lost 3 bases to trimming and J lost 6 bases, with 17 bases between them. The CDR3 spells CASSDGTAGRDEKLFF. Partial CDR3 DNA: TGTGCCAGCAGTGATGGTACGGCAGGGAGGGATGAAAAA.

For this clone: The read falls 3 residues short of the CDR3 end, and the missing part is taken from the germline J gene. The rearrangement links TRBV7-2 to TRBJ2-4; 8 bases map to TRBD1. CDR1 is SGHTA, CDR2 FQGNSA, per germline. CDR3 length: 13 amino acids. The CDR3 reads CASSSGQDRIQYF. The part of the CDR3 DNA that was read is TGTGCCAGCAGCTCGGGACAGGATAGGATT.

Concerning this clone itself: From the germline J gene comes the end of the CDR3, since the read stops 3 residues before it. The chain is built from TRBV2 and TRBJ2-5; 9 bases line up with TRBD1. CDR3 size: 14 residues. J was trimmed by 5 bases and V by 11 bases; bases with no gene match: 12. CDR1 and CDR2 (germline): SNHLY, FYNNEI. This CDR3 is CAGSLGQGAETQYF. The part of the CDR3 DNA that was read is TGTGCCGGATCGTTGGGACAGGGTGCTGAGACC.

About this clone itself: The CDR3 goes on 3 residues after the read ends, and that part is filled in from the germline J gene. V gene TRBV19 combines with J gene TRBJ2-2, with a weak D call TRBD2 (6 bases). V dropped 5 bases and J dropped 6 bases, with 19 bases sitting between them. In germline, CDR1 is LNHDA, CDR2 SQIVND (reference sequence). The CDR3 totals 16 residues. CDR3 region: CASSPRAGLTSGELFF. The DNA read from the CDR3 is TGTGCCAGTAGTCCGCGTGCGGGGTTAACGTCCGGGGAG.

As regards this clone: With the read ending 3 residues before the CDR3 end, the germline J gene is used to fill in that end. The chain employs TRBV2 and TRBJ1-1; no firm D call. The germline gives CDR1 SNHLY, CDR2 FYNNEI. The V and J ends lost 7 bases and 0 bases respectively, with 6 bases between them. The CDR3 runs 12 residues. The CDR3 bases that were read are TGTGCCAGCAAGAACATGAACACTGAA. This encodes CASKNMNTE. The full-length CDR3 reads as CASKNMNTEAFF.